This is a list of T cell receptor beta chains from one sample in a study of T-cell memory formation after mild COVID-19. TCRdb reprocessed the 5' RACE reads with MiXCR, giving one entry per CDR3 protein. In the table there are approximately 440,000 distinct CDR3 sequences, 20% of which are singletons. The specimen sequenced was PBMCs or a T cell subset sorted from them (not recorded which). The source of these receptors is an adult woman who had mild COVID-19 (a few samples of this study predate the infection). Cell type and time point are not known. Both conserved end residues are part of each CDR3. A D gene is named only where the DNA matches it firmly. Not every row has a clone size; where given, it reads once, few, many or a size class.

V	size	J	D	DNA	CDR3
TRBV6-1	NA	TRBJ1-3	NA	TGTGCCAGCAGTGAGGCAGGACAAGGAAACACCATATATTTT	CASSEAGQGNTIYF
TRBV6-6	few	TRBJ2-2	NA	TGTGCCAGCAGTTACGGCCGCGGTCACGGGGAGCTGTTTTTT	CASSYGRGHGELFF
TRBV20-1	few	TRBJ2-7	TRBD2	TGCAGTGCTAGAGGCCCGACTAGCGGTAGCTACGAGCAGTACTTC	CSARGPTSGSYEQYF
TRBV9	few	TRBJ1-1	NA	TGTGCCAGCACCCACAGGGAGGTGAACACTGAAGCTTTCTTT	CASTHREVNTEAFF
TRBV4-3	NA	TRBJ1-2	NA	TGCGCCAGCAGCCAAGATTATGTGGCCGGCTATGGCTACACCTTC	CASSQDYVAGYGYTF
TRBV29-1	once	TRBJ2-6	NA	TGCAGCGTCTACACAGGGACTGGGGCCAACGTCCTGACTTTC	CSVYTGTGANVLTF
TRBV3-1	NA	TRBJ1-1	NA	TGTGCCAGCAGGGTAGGAGGTGAAGCTTTCTTT	CASRVGGEAFF
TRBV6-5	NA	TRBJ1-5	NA	TGTGCCAGCAGTTATGACCGTAATCAGCCCCAGCATTTT	CASSYDRNQPQHF
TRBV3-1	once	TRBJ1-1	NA	TGTGCCAGCAGCCCACAGATTAAGAACACTGAAGCTTTCTTT	CASSPQIKNTEAFF
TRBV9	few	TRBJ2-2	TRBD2	TGTGCCAGCAGCGTGGGACTAGCGGGCGCCGCCGGGGAGCTGTTTTTT	CASSVGLAGAAGELFF
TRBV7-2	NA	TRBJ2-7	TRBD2	TGTGCCAGCAGCCCCCGCGGGAGTGGGGGAGCCTACGAGCAGTACTTC	CASSPRGSGGAYEQYF
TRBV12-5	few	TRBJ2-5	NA	TGTGCTAGTGGTTTGGGAAGGGATCCGGAGACCCAGTACTTC	CASGLGRDPETQYF
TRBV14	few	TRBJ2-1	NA	TGTGCCAGCAGCGACGGAAGGGGGTATGAGCAGTTCTTC	CASSDGRGYEQFF
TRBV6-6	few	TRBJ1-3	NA	TGTGCCAGCAGTTACTCCGCAGGGGAGGGCTACACCATATATTTT	CASSYSAGEGYTIYF
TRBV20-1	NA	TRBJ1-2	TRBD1	TGCAGTGCTAGAGACTCCGGGACAGGCAATCTGGGCTACACCTTC	CSARDSGTGNLGYTF
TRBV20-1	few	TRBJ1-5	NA	TGCAGTGCTAGAGATTTAGCCAGGAATCAGCCCCAGCATTTT	CSARDLARNQPQHF
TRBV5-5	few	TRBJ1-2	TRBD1	TGTGCCAGCAGCTTGGGACAGGGATTAGATGGCTACACCTTC	CASSLGQGLDGYTF
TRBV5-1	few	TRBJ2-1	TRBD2	TGCGCCAGCAGCTTGGGTAGCGGGAGTAACTACAATGAGCAGTTCTTC	CASSLGSGSNYNEQFF
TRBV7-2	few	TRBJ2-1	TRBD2	TGTGCCAGCAGCTTGAGTAGCGGGTTTAACAATGAGCAGTTCTTC	CASSLSSGFNNEQFF
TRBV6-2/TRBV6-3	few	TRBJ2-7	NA	TGTGCCAGCAGCCAAGTACTAACACCCCGACTCTTC	CASSQVLTPRLF
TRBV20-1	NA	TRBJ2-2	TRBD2	TGCAGTGCGAGGGGACTAGCGGGACGGACCGGGGAGCTGTTTTTT	CSARGLAGRTGELFF
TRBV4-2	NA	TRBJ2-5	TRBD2	TGTGCCAGCAGCCAAGAGACTAGCGGGAGATGGGAGACCCAGTACTTC	CASSQETSGRWETQYF
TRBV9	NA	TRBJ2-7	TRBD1	TGTGCCAGCAGCCCGGATGACAGGGGTCCCCACGAGCAGTACTTC	CASSPDDRGPHEQYF
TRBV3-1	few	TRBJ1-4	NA	TGTGCCAGCAGCCGAAAGGGGGGCACTGAAAAACTGTTTTTT	CASSRKGGTEKLFF
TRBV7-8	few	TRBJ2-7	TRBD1	TGTGCCAGCAGCCCGATGACAGGGTTTCTCAGGCTCGAGCAGTACTTC	CASSPMTGFLRLEQYF
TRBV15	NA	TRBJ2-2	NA	TGTGCCACCAGCAGAGATCTAGGGAGAAAAGAGAAATCCGGGGAGCTGTTTTTT	CATSRDLGRKEKSGELFF
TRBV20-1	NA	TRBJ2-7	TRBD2	TGCAGTGCTCAACCTAGCGGGAGAAGCTACGAGCAGTACTTC	CSAQPSGRSYEQYF
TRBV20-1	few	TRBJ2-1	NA	TGCAGTGCTAGACCCGGGGGAACTTACAATGAGCAGTTCTTC	CSARPGGTYNEQFF
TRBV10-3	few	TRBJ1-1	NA	TGTGCCATCAGTGGAAGTCGGGGCAGGGCGAACACTGAAGCTTTCTTT	CAISGSRGRANTEAFF
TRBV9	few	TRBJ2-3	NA	TGTGCCAGCAGCGTAGAAGGGGGAACAAACACAGATACGCAGTATTTT	CASSVEGGTNTDTQYF
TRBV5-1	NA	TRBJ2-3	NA	TGCGCCAGCATGGGCGGGTATAGCACAGATACGCAGTATTTT	CASMGGYSTDTQYF
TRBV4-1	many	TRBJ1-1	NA	TGCGCCAGCAGCCAGGGAGGGAGGACTGAAGCTTTCTTT	CASSQGGRTEAFF
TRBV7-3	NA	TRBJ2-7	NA	TGTGCCAGCAGCGCCCGACAGGGAGGCGAGCAGTACTTC	CASSARQGGEQYF
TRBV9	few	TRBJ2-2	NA	TGTGCCAGCAGCGTTCTAATGAACACCGGGGAGCTGTTTTTT	CASSVLMNTGELFF
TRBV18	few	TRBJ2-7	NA	TGTGCCAGCTTAACCGAGGGCCGGGGCGAGCAGTACTTC	CASLTEGRGEQYF
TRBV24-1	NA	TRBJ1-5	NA	TGTGCCACCAGTGATTTGCGGGAGAGGAATCAGCCCCAGCATTTT	CATSDLRERNQPQHF
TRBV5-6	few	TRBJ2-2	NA	TGTGCCAGCAGCTTCGGTGGTCCTCTTGCGGGCACCGGGGAGCTGTTTTTT	CASSFGGPLAGTGELFF
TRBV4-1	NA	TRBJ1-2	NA	TGCGCCAGCAGCCAACCCGAGACGGAGGGGACCTATGGCTACACCTTC	CASSQPETEGTYGYTF
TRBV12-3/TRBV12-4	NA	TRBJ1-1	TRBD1	TGTGCCAGCAGTACTACGACAGGGGTTGGGACTGAAGCTTTCTTT	CASSTTTGVGTEAFF
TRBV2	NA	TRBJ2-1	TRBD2	TGTGCCAGCAGTGCTAGCGGGAGTAACTACAATGAGCAGTTCTTC	CASSASGSNYNEQFF
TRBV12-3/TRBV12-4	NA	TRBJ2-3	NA	TGTGCCAGCGGTACGCAGTATTTT	CASGTQYF
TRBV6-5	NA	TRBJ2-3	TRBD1	TGTGCCAGCACTCTCGGACAGGGACTTATGGATACGCAGTATTTT	CASTLGQGLMDTQYF
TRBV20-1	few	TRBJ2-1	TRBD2	TGCAGTGCTAGAACTAGCGGGGGACGATACAATGAGCAGTTCTTC	CSARTSGGRYNEQFF
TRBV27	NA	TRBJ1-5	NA	TGTGCCAGCAGTTTATGGGCAGTTGGGAATCAGCCCCAGCATTTT	CASSLWAVGNQPQHF
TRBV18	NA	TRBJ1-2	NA	TGTGCCAGCTCACCATACGAGGGCACAGTCTATGGCTACACCTTC	CASSPYEGTVYGYTF
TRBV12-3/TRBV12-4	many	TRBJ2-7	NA	TGTGCCAGCAAATTGGACACTTCTTACGAGCAGTACTTC	CASKLDTSYEQYF
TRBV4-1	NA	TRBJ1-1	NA	TGCGCCAGCAGCCAAGACCTAGGGATTGAAGCTTTCTTT	CASSQDLGIEAFF
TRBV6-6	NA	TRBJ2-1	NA	TGTGCCAGCAGTTACTCCGGACGGGGGAGCTCCTACAATGAGCAGTTCTTC	CASSYSGRGSSYNEQFF
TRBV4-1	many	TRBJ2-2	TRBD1	TGCGCCAGCAGCCAAGGATTCGGCCAGGGGGTGCCCGGGGAGCTGTTTTTT	CASSQGFGQGVPGELFF
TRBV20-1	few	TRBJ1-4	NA	TGCAGTGCTAGTGAGGCTGAAAAACTGTTTTTT	CSASEAEKLFF
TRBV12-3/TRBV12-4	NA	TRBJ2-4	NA	TGTGCCAGCAGTTTTGGGGGAGGGGGGATGTTCATTCAGTACTTC	CASSFGGGGMFIQYF
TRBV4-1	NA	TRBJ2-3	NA	TGCGCCAGCAGCGGACCGGACTGGGCAGATACGCAGTATTTT	CASSGPDWADTQYF
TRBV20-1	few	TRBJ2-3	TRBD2	TGCAGTGCCCCTAAAGCGGGGGGAACAACCACAGATACGCAGTATTTT	CSAPKAGGTTTDTQYF
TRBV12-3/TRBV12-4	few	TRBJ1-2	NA	TGTGCCAGCAGTTTTGTCAGATTACGCTATGGCTACACCTTC	CASSFVRLRYGYTF